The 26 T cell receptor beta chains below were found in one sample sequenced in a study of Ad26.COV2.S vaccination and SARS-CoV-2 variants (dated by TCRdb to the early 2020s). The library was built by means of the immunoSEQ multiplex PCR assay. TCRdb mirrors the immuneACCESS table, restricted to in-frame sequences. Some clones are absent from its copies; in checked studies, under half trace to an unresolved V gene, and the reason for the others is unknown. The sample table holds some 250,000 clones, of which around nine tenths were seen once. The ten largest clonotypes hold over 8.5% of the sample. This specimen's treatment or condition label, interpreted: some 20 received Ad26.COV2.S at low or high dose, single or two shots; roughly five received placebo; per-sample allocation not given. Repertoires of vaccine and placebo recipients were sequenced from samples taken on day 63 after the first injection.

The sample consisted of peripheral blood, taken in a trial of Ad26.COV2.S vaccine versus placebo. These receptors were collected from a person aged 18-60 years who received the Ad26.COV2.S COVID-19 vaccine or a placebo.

As DNA, the CDR3 is TGTGCCACACCGGGACCATTAACTGGAAACACCATATATTTT. Residues: CATPGPLTGNTIYF. This chain links TRBV5-4 with TRBJ1-3, with D possibly being TRBD1 (5 bases). The V end was cut by 9 bases, the J end by 2 bases, with 15 bases between. The CDR3 extends over 14 amino acids. Germline V gene sequence: CDR1 SGHNT, CDR2 YYREEE (reference sequence).

CDR3 residues: CASSDEGYEQYF. In DNA form, the CDR3 reads TGTGCCAGCAGTGACGAAGGCTACGAGCAGTACTTC. The V and J genes are TRBV28 and TRBJ2-7; D unresolved. The CDR3 is 12 residues long. V was cut by 5 bases and J by 3 bases, with 8 bases left in between. Per germline, CDR1 MDHEN and CDR2 SYDVKM.

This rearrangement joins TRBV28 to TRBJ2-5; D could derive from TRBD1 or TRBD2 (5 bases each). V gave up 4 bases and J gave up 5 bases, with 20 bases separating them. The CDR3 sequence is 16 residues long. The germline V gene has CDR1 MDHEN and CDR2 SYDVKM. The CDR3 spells CASSYPGAGLGETQYF. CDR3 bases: TGTGCCAGCAGTTACCCCGGGGCAGGGTTAGGGGAGACCCAGTACTTC.

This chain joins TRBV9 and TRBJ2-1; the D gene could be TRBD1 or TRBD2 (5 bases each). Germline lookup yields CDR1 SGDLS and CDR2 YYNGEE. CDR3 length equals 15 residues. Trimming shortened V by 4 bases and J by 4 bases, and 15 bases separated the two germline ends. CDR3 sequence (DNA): TGTGCCAGCAGCACCCTGAGGGGTGGGTACAATGAGCAGTTCTTC. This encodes CASSTLRGGYNEQFF.

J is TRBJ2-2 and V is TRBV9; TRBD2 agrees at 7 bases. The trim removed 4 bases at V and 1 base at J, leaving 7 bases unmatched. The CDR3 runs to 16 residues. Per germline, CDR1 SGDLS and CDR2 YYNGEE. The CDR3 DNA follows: TGTGCCAGCAGCTCCCGGGGGGTGGGGAACACCGGGGAGCTGTTTTTT. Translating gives CASSSRGVGNTGELFF.

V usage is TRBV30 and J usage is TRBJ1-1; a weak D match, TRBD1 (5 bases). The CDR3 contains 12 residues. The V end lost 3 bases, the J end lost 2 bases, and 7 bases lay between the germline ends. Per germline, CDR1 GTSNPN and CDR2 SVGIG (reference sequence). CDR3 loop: CAWRGVNTEAFF. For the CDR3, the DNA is TGTGCCTGGAGAGGGGTTAACACTGAAGCTTTCTTT.

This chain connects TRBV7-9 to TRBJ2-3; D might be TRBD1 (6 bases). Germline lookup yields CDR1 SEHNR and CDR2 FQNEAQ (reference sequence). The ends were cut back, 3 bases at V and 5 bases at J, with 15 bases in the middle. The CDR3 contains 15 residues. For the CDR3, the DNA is TGTGCCAGCAGCTTCCGTGGGCAGGGGAAAGATACGCAGTATTTT. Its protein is CASSFRGQGKDTQYF.

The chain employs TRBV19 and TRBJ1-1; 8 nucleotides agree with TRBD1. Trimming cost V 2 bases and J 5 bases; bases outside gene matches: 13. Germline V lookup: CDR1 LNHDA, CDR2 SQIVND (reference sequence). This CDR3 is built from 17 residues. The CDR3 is CASSIIIRQGSNTEAFF. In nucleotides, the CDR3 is TGTGCCAGTAGTATAATTATTAGACAGGGGTCGAATACTGAAGCTTTCTTT. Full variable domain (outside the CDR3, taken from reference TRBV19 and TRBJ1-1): DGGITQSPKYLFRKEGQNVTLSCEQNLNHDAMYWYRQDPGQGLRLIYYSQIVNDFQKGDIAEGYSVSREKKESFPLTVTSAQKNPTAFYLCASSIIIRQGSNTEAFFGQGTRLTVV.

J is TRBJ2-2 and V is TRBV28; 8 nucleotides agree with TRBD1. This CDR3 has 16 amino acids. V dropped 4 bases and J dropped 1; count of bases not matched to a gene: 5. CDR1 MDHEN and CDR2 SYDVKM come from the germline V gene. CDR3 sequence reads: CASSSPDRENTGELFF. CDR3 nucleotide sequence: TGTGCCAGCAGTTCTCCGGACAGGGAGAACACCGGGGAGCTGTTTTTT.

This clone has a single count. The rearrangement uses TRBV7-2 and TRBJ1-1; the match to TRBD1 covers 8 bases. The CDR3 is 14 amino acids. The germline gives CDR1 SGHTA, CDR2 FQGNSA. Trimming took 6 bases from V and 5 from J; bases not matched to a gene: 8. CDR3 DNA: TGTGCCAGCAGGCAGGGGGCAGGTGGAACTGAAGCTTTCTTT. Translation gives CASRQGAGGTEAFF.

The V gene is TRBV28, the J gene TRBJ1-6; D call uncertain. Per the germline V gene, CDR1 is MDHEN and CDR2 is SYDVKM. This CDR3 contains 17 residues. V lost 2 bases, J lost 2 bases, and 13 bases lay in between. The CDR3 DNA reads TGTGCCAGCAGTTTACTCAGACGTGCCACCTATAATTCACCCCTCCACTTT. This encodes CASSLLRRATYNSPLHF.

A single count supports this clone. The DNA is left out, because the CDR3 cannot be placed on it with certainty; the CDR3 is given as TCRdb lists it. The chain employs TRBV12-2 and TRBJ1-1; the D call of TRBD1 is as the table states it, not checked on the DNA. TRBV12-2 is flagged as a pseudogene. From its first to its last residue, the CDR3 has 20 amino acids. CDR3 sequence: CASRLSGVGCGTAKNTEAFF.

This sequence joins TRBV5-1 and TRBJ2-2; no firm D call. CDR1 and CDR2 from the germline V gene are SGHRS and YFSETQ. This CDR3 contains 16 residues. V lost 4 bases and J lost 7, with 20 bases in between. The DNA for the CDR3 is TGCGCCAGCAGCCGAACCGGGTCCCCAGGCGGCGGGGAGCTGTTTTTT. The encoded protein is CASSRTGSPGGGELFF.

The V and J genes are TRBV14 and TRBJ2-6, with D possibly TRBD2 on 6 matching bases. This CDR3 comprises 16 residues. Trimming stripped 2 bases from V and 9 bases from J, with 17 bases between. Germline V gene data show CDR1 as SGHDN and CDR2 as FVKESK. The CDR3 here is CASSQRTGGPINVLTF. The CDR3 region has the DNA TGTGCCAGCAGCCAAAGGACCGGGGGACCGATCAACGTCCTGACTTTC.

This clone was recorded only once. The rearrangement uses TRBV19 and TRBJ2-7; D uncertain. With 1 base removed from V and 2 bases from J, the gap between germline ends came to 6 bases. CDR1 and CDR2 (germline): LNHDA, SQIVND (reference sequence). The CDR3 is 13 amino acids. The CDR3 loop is CASSIVPAYEQYF. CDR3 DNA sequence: TGTGCCAGTAGTATAGTCCCAGCCTACGAGCAGTACTTC.

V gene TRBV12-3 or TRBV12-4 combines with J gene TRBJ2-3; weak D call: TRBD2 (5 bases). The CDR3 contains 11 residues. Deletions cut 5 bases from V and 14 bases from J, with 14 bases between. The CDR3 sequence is CASSLFGERYF. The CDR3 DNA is TGTGCCAGCAGTCTCTTTGGGGAGCGGTATTTT.

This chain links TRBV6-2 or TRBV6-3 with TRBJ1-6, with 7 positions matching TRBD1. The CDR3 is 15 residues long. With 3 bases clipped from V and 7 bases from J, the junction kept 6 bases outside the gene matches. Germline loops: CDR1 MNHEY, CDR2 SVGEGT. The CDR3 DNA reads TGTGCCAGCAGTTATAAGGGGGCGCGAAATTCACCCCTCCACTTT. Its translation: CASSYKGARNSPLHF.

CDR3 nucleotide sequence: TGTGCCAGCAGCTCCTCCGGGGCCTACGAGCAGTACTTC. Its translation: CASSSSGAYEQYF. The chain is built from TRBV7-2 and TRBJ2-7; possible D gene TRBD2, 5 bases. V was shortened by 4 bases and J by 2 bases, with 9 bases between the two germline ends. This CDR3 contains 13 residues. From germline, CDR1 is SGHTA and CDR2 FQGNSA.

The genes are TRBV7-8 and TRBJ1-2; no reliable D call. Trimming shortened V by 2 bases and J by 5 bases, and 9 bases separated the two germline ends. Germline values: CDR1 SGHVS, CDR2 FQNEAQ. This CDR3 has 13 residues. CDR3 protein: CASSLRTDYGYTF. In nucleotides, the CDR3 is TGTGCCAGCAGCTTACGGACGGATTATGGCTACACCTTC.

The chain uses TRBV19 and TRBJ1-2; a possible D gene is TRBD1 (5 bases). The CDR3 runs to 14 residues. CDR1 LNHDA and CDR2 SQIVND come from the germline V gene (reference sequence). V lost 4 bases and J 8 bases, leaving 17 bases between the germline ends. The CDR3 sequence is CASSTHTGTGGYTF. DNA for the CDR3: TGTGCCAGTAGTACTCATACCGGGACGGGCGGCTACACCTTC.

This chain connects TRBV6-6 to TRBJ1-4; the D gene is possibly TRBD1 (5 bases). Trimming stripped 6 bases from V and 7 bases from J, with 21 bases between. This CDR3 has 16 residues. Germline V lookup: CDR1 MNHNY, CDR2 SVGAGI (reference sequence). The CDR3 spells CASSTTGRGIGEKLFF. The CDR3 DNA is TGTGCCAGCAGCACCACTGGTAGGGGAATAGGTGAAAAACTGTTTTTT.

The DNA of the CDR3 is TGTGCCAGTAGCTCCGTGGCCGGCTATGGCTACACCTTC. Translated: CASSSVAGYGYTF. The V call is TRBV19, the J call TRBJ1-2; D gene ambiguous. Germline V gene lookup returns CDR1 LNHDA and CDR2 SQIVND (reference sequence). Between the trimmed V and J ends, which lost 6 bases and 4 bases, there was a span of 12 bases. This CDR3 contains 13 residues.

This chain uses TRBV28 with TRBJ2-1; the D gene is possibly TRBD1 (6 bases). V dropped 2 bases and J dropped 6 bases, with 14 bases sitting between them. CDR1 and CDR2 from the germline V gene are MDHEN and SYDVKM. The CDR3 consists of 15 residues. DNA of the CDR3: TGTGCCAGCAGTTTACTTCCCCTAGGGGGCAATGAGCAGTTCTTC. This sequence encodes CASSLLPLGGNEQFF.

The CDR3 reads CASRTSGNTEAFF. CDR3 sequence (DNA): TGTGCCAGCAGGACAAGCGGCAACACTGAAGCTTTCTTT. The rearrangement links TRBV3-1 (or the pseudogene TRBV3-2) to TRBJ1-1; D is uncertain. From germline, CDR1 is LGHDT and CDR2 YNNKEL (reference sequence). V shed 6 bases and J shed 2 bases, with 10 bases lying between them. The CDR3 runs 13 residues.

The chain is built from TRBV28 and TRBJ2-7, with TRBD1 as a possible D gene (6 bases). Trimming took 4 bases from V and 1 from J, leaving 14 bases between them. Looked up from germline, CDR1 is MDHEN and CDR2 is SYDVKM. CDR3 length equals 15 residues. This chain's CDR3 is CASSSPLGASYEQYF. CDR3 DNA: TGTGCCAGCAGTTCCCCCTTGGGGGCGTCCTACGAGCAGTACTTC.

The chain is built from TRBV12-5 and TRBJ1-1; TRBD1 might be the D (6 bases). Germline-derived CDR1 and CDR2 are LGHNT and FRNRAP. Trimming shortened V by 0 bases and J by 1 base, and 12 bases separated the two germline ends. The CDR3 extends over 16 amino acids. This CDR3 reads CASGLVRWDKNTEAFF. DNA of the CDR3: TGTGCTAGTGGTTTGGTACGATGGGACAAGAACACTGAAGCTTTCTTT.